This TCR beta chain was identified in a study of T-cell reconstitution after alpha-beta-depleted transplantation in children. Study-wide results and caveats: Most T-cell counts and diversity one year after the transplant came from T cells that were newly produced. Several patients had high TCRbeta diversity at day 60; it came from surviving recipient T cells and thymic progenitors.

The TCRbeta library incorporated unique molecular identifiers. TCRdb analysed the PCR reads with MiXCR anew, one entry per CDR3 protein. This table has about 420,000 distinct CDR3 sequences, 16% appearing once. Germline CDR1 and CDR2: SGHVS and FNYEAQ. CDR3 size: 17 residues. This clonotype has only one observation. The antigen is not known. At one of its ends the junction is not consistent with the germline gene, which may arise from a read error. Source: PBMCs, mostly from graft donor cells, taken 360 days after TCRalphabeta/CD19-depleted stem cell transplant. V and J are TRBV7-6 and TRBJ2-2, with unresolved D. The sequence derives from a boy under two years old who had a stem cell transplant for Wiskott-Aldrich syndrome, so the T cells may come from the graft donor. The CDR3 DNA is TGTGCCAGCTGCTTATCCGGACCACCCTTGAACACCGGGGAGCTGTTTTTT. Translation: CASCLSGPPLNTGELFF.